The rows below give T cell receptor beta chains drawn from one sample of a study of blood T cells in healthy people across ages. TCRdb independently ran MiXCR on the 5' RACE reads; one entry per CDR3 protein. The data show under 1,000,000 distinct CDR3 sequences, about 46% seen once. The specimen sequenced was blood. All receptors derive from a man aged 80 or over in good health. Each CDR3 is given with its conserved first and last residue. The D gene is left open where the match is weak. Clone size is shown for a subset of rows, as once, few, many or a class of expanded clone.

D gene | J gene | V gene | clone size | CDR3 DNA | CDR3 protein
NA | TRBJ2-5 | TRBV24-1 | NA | TGTGCCACCAGTGAGGGACCGGGATACAATGAGCAGTACTTC | CATSEGPGYNEQYF
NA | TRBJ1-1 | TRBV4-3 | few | TGCGCCAGCGGGAGGGGGGATAGTAAAGCTTTCTTT | CASGRGDSKAFF
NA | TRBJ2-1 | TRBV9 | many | TGTGCCAGCAGCGCGGAGGGAGCAGGATACAATGAGCAGTTCTTC | CASSAEGAGYNEQFF
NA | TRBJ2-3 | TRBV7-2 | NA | TGTGCCAGCAGCGTACCTTCCTCAGATACGCAGTATTTT | CASSVPSSDTQYF
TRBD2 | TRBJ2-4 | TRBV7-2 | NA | TGTGCCAGCAGCACCCGACTAGCGGTTGGCCCTATAGCCAAAAACATTCAGTACTTC | CASSTRLAVGPIAKNIQYF
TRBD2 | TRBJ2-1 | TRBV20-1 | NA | TGCAGTGCTAGAGATCTGGGAGGGAGTCCCTACAATGAGCAGTTCTTC | CSARDLGGSPYNEQFF
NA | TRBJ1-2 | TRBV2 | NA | TGTGCCAGCAGTGAGGGGGGATCACATGGCTACACCTTC | CASSEGGSHGYTF
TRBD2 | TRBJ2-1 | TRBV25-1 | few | TGTGCCAGCAGTGACCGGACTAGACGGTACAATGAGCAGTTCTTC | CASSDRTRRYNEQFF
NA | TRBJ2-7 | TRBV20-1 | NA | TGCAGTGCTCCAACGATCCTCGACGGGGCCCCCTACGAGCAGTACTTC | CSAPTILDGAPYEQYF
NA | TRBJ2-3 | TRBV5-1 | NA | TGCGCCAGCAGCACCCACCAGACTAGTTCAGATACGCAGTATTTT | CASSTHQTSSDTQYF
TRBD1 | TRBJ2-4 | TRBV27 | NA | TGTGCCAGCAGTGACCTCCGGGCCAGGGGGCAATCATACAATGAGCAGTACTTC | CASSDLRARGQSYNEQYF
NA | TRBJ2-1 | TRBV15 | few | TGTGCCACCAGCGGAGGACAGTATAATGAGCAGTTCTTC | CATSGGQYNEQFF
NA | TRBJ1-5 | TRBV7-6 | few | TGTGCCAGCAGCTTAGGGCCCAGGGCTAGCAATCAGCCCCAGCATTTT | CASSLGPRASNQPQHF
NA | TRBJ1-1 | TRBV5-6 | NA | TGTGCCAGCAGCCGGGGGACCACTGAAGCTTTCTTT | CASSRGTTEAFF
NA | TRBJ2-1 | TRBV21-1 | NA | TGTGCCAGCAGTGTAAGACTAGCGGGAGTCAGAAATGAGCAGTTCTTC | CASSVRLAGVRNEQFF
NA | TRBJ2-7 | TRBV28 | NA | TGTGCCAGCAGCTCCCCCTCCGGGGCGCCCTACGAGCAGTACTTC | CASSSPSGAPYEQYF
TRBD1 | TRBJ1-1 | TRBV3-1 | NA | TGTGCCAGCAGCCATGCAGGACAGGGTACTTCAGCTTTCTTT | CASSHAGQGTSAFF
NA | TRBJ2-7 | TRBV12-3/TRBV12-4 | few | TGTGCCAGCAGTTTAACCGAAGGCGAGCAGTACTTC | CASSLTEGEQYF
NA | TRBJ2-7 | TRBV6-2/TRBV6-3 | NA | TGTGCCAGCAGTTACTCGAGTAGGGCAAGCGAGCAGTACTTC | CASSYSSRASEQYF
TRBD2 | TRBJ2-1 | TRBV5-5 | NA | TGTGCCAGCAGCTTGATCGCGGGGGGCTCCTCCTACAATGAGCAGTTCTTC | CASSLIAGGSSYNEQFF
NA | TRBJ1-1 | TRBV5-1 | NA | TGCGCCAGCGGCTCACAGGGAAACACTGAAGCTTTCTTT | CASGSQGNTEAFF
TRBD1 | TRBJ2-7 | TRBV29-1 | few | TGCAGCGCCCGGACAGGGGGGGGAGAGCAGTACTTC | CSARTGGGEQYF
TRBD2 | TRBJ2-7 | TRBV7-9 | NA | TGTGCCAGCAGCACCGTCTCGACTAGCGGAACCTACGAGCAGTACTTC | CASSTVSTSGTYEQYF
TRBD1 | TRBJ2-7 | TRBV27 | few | TGTGCCAGCGGACAGGTTCCCTACGAGCAGTACTTC | CASGQVPYEQYF
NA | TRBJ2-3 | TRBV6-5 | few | TGTGCCAGCAGCTCCGGGACACCACGCACAGATACGCAGTATTTT | CASSSGTPRTDTQYF
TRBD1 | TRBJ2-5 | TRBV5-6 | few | TGTGCCAGCAGCTTGGGACGGGACAGGAGGGAGACCCAGTACTTC | CASSLGRDRRETQYF
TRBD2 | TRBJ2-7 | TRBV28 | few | TGTGCCAGCAGTTCAAGGTTTAATTCCGGGACTAGCGGGAGACGTTCCTACGAGCAGTACTTC | CASSSRFNSGTSGRRSYEQYF
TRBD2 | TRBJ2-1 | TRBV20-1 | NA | TGCAGTGCTAGGACTAGCGGGAGGTCCGGTGAGCAGTTCTTC | CSARTSGRSGEQFF
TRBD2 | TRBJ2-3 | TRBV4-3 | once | TGCGCCAGCAGCCAAGAAACTAGCGACACAGATACGCAGTATTTT | CASSQETSDTDTQYF
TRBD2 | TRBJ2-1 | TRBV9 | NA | TGTGCCAGCGGCGTAGGGGCTAGCGGCTACAATGAGCAGTTCTTC | CASGVGASGYNEQFF
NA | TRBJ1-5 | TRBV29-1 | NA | TGCAGCGTTGTGCCTGGGCCCAATCAGCCCCAGCATTTT | CSVVPGPNQPQHF
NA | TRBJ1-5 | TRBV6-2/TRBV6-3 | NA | TGTGCCAGCCGCCGGAGGGCCAGCAATCAGCCCCAGCATTTT | CASRRRASNQPQHF
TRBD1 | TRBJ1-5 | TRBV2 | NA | TGTGCCAGCAGACCGGGACAGGGAAGAGATCAGCCCCAGCATTTT | CASRPGQGRDQPQHF
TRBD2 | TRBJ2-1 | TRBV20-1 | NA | TGCAGTGCTAGAGAGACTAGCGGGAGGGCCCCTTCTTATTACAATGAGCAGTTCTTC | CSARETSGRAPSYYNEQFF
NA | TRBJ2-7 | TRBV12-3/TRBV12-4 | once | TGTACCAGCAGTTTGGACGGCTCCTACGAGCAGTACTTC | CTSSLDGSYEQYF
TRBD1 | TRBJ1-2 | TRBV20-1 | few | TGCAGTGCTTGGGACAGGGGGAACTATGGCTACACCTTC | CSAWDRGNYGYTF
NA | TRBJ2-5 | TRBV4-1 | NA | TGCGCCAGCAGCAAAGATTACCAAGAGACCCAGTACTTC | CASSKDYQETQYF
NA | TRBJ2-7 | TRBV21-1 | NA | TGTGCCAGCACAGACGACGAGCAGTACTTC | CASTDDEQYF
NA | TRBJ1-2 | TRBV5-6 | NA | TGTGCCAGCAGCTTGCGCCCGATGTGGGTTGGCTATGGCTACACCTTC | CASSLRPMWVGYGYTF
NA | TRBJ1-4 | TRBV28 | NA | TGTGCCAGCTGGGCCTCGGGGGGTTCTAATGAAAAACTGTTTTTT | CASWASGGSNEKLFF
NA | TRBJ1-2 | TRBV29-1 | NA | TGCAGCGCCGAGGACCCCCCTGGGGGCTACACCTTC | CSAEDPPGGYTF
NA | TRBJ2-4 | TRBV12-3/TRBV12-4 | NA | TGTGCCAGCCGCGGGAATGAAAACATTCAGTACTTC | CASRGNENIQYF
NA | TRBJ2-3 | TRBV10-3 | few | TGTGCCATCAGTGATCCTAGCTATACGCAGTATTTT | CAISDPSYTQYF
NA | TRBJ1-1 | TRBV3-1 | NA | TGTGCCAGCAGCCAAGAGACAGCCATGAACACTGAAGCTTTCTTT | CASSQETAMNTEAFF
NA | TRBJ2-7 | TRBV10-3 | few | TGTGCCATCAGTGAGTCGACGGCGGCCTCCTACGAGCAGTACTTC | CAISESTAASYEQYF